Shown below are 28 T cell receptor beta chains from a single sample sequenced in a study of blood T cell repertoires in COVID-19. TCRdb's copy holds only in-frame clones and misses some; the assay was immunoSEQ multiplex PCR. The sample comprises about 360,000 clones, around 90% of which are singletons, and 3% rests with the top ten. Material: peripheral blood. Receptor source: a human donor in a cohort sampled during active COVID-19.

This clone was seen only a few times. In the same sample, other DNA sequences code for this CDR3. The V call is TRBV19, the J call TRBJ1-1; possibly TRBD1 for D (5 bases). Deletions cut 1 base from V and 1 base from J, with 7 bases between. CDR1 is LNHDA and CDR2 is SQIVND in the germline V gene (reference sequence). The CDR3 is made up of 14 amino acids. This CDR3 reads CASSIGQGNTEAFF. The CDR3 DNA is TGTGCCAGTAGTATAGGGCAGGGGAACACTGAAGCTTTCTTT.

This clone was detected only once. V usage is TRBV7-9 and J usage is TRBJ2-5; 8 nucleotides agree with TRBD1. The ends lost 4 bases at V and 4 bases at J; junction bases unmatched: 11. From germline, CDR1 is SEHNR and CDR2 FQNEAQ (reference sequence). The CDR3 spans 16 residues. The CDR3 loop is CASSSGPQGVLETQYF. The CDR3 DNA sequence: TGTGCCAGCAGCTCAGGGCCACAGGGGGTTTTAGAGACCCAGTACTTC.

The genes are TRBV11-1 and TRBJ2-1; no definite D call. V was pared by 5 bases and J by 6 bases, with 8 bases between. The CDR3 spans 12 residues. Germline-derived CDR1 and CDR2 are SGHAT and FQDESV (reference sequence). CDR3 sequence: CASSLVANEQFF. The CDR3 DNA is TGTGCCAGCAGCCTGGTGGCCAATGAGCAGTTCTTC.

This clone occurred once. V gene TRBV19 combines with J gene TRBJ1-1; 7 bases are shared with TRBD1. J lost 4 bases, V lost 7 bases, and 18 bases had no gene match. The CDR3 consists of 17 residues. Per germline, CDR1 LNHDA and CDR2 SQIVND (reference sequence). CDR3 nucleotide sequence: TGTGCCAGTAAGACCTTGTCCCAACGGAGGGGGCCCACTGAAGCTTTCTTT. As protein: CASKTLSQRRGPTEAFF.

The CDR3 region is CASVRGGTDTLSEAFF. CDR3 DNA: TGTGCCAGTGTCCGGGGGGGGACCGACACCCTTTCTGAAGCTTTCTTT. The J gene is TRBJ1-1, the V gene TRBV19; weak D call: TRBD1 (5 bases). This CDR3 is 16 amino acids long. Between the trimmed V and J ends, which lost 8 bases and 6 bases, there was a span of 25 bases. The germline CDR1 and CDR2 sequences are LNHDA and SQIVND (reference sequence).

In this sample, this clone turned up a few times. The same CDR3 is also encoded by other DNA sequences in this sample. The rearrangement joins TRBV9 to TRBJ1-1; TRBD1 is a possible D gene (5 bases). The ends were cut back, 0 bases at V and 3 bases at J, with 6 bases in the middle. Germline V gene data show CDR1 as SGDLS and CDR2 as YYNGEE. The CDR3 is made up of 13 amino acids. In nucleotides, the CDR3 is TGTGCCAGCAGCGTAGGGGGGGACACTGAAGCTTTCTTT. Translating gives CASSVGGDTEAFF.

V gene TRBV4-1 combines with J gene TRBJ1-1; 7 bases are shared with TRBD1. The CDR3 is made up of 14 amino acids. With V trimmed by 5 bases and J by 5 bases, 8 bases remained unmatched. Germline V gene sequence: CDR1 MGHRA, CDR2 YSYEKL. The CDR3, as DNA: TGCGCCAGCAGCTCACAGCACAGGGGAACTGAAGCTTTCTTT. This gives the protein CASSSQHRGTEAFF.

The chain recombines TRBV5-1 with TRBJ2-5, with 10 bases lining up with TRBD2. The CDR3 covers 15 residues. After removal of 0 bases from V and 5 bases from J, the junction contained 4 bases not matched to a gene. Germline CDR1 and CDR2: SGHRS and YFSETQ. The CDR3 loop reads CASSLVGLASETQYF. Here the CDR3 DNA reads TGCGCCAGCAGCTTGGTGGGACTAGCGTCGGAGACCCAGTACTTC.

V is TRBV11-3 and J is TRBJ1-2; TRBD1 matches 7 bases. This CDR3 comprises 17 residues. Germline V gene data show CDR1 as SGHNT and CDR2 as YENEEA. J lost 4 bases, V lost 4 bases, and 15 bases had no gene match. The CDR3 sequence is CASSWGTARAGPYGYTF. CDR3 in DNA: TGTGCCAGCAGCTGGGGGACAGCTCGGGCCGGCCCCTATGGCTACACCTTC. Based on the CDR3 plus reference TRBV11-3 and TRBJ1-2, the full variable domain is EAGVVQSPRYKIIEKKQPVAFWCNPISGHNTLYWYLQNLGQGPELLIRYENEEAVDDSQLPKDRFSAERLKGVDSTLKIQPAELGDSAVYLCASSWGTARAGPYGYTFGSGTRLTVV.

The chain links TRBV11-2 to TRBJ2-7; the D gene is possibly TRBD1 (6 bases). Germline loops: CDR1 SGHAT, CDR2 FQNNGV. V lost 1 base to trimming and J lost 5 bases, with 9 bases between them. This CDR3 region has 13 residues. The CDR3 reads CASSLGQVNEQYF. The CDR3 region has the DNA TGTGCCAGCAGCTTAGGACAGGTCAACGAGCAGTACTTC.

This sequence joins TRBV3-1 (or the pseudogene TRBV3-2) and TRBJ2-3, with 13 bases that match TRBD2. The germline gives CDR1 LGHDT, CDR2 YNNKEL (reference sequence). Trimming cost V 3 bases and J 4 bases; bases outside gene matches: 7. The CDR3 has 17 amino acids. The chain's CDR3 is CASSQKGLAGMSDTQYF. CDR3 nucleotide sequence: TGTGCCAGCAGCCAGAAGGGACTAGCGGGGATGTCAGATACGCAGTATTTT.

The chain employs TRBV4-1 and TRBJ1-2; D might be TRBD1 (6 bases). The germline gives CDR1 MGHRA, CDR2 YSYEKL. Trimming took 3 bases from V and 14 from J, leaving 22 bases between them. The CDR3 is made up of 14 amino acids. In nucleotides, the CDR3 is TGCGCCAGCAGCCACCCAGGGGTCTCGCGTGTTGAGACCTTC. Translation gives CASSHPGVSRVETF.

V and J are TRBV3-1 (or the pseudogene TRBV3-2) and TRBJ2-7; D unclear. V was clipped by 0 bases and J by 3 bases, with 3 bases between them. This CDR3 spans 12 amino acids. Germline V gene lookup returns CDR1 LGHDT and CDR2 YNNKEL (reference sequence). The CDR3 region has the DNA TGTGCCAGCAGCCAAGACCGCTACGAGCAGTACTTC. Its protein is CASSQDRYEQYF.

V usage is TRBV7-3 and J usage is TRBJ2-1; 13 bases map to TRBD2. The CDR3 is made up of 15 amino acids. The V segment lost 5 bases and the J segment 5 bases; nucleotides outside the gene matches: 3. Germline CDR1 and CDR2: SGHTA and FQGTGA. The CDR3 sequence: CASSMGLAGNNEQFF. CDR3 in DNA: TGTGCCAGCAGCATGGGACTAGCGGGGAACAATGAGCAGTTCTTC.

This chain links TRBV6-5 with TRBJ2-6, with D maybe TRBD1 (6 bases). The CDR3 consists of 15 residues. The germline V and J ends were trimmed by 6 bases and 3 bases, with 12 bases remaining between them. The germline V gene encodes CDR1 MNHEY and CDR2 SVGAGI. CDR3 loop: CASRANRVGANVLTF. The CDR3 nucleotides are TGTGCCAGCAGGGCTAACAGGGTTGGGGCCAACGTCCTGACTTTC.

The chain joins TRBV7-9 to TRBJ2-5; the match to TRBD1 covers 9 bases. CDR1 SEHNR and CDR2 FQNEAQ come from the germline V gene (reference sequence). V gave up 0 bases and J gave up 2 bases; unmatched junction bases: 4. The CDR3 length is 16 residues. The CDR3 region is CASSLARGQGQETQYF. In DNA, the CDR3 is TGTGCCAGCAGCTTAGCCCGGGGACAGGGTCAAGAGACCCAGTACTTC.

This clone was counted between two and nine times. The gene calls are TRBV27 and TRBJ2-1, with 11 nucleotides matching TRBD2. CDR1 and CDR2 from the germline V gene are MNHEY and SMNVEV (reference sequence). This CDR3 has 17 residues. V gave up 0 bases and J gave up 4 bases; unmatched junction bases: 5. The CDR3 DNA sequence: TGTGCCAGCAGTTTATCAACGGGACTAGCGGAGTACAATGAGCAGTTCTTC. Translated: CASSLSTGLAEYNEQFF.

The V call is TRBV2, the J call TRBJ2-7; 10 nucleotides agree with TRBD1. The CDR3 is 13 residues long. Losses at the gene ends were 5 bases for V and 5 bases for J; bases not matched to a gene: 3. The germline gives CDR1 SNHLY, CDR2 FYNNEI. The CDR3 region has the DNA TGTGCCAGCAGTCGGGACAGGGGCGACGAGCAGTACTTC. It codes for CASSRDRGDEQYF.

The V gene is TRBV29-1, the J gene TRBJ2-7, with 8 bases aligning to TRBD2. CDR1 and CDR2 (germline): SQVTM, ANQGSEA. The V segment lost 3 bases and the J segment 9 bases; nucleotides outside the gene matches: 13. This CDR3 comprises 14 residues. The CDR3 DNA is TGCAGCGTTGACGCGGGGGGTGGTGGACGGTGGCAGTACTTC. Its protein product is CSVDAGGGGRWQYF.

The CDR3 DNA reads TGTGCCAGCAGCTATAAGAACCTGGCGGGTGGCTACACCTTC. Translating it yields CASSYKNLAGGYTF. The chain carries TRBV5-4 and TRBJ1-2; D call uncertain. The CDR3 is made up of 14 amino acids. Per germline, CDR1 SGHNT and CDR2 YYREEE (reference sequence). The ends were cut back, 3 bases at V and 7 bases at J, with 16 bases in the middle.

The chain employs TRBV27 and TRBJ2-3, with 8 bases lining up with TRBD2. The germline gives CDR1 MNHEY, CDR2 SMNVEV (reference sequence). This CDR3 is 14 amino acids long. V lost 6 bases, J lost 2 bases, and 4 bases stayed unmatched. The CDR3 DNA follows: TGTGCCAGCAGATCAGCGGGAGACACAGATACGCAGTATTTT. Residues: CASRSAGDTDTQYF.

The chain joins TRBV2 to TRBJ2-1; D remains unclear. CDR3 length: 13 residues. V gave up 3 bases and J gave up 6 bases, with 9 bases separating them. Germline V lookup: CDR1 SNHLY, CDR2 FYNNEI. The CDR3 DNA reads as TGTGCCAGCAGTGAGAATCGCGCCAATGAGCAGTTCTTC. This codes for CASSENRANEQFF.

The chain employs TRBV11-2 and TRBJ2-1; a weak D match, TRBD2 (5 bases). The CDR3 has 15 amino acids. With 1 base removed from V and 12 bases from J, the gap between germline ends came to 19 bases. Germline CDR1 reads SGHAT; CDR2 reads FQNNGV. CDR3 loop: CASSLVREPGTPQFF. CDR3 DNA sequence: TGTGCCAGCAGCTTAGTTCGAGAACCGGGAACCCCGCAGTTCTTC.

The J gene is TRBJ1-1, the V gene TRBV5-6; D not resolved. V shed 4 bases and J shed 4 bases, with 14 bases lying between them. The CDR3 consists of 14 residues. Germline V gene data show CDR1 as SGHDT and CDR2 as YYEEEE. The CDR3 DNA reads TGTGCCAGCAGCCCGAGGTGGTTGTCCACTGAAGCTTTCTTT. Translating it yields CASSPRWLSTEAFF.

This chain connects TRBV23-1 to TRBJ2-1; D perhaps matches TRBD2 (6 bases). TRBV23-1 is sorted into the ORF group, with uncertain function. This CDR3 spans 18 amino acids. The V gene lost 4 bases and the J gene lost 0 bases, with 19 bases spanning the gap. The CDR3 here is CASSPHLRRGTSYNEQFF. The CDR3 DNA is TGCGCCAGCAGTCCACACCTAAGACGGGGGACCTCCTACAATGAGCAGTTCTTC.

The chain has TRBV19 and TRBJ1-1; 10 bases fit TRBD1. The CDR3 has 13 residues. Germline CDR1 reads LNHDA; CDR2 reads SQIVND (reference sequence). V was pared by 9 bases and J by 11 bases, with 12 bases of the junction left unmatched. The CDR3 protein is CASQSGTGVYAFF. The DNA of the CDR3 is TGTGCCAGCCAATCGGGGACAGGGGTGTATGCTTTCTTT.

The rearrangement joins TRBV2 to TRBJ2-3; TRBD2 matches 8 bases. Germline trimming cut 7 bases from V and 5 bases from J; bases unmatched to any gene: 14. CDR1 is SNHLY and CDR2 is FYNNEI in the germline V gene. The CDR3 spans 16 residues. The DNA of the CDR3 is TGTGCCAGCATTTTCTCGGGGGGGGCTAATGGAGATACGCAGTATTTT. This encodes CASIFSGGANGDTQYF.

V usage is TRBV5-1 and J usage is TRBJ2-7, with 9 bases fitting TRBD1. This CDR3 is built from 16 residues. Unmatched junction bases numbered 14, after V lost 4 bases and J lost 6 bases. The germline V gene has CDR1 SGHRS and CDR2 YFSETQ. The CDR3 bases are TGCGCCAGCAGCCTGTTGGGGGTACAGGGGGCCGGCGAGCAGTACTTC. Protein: CASSLLGVQGAGEQYF.